This TCR beta chain was found in a study of cytomegalovirus exposure and HLA in healthy donors. Study context: Membership in the Caucasian-associated ancestry cluster was found for about four fifths of roughly 360 genotyped donors. Study outcomes and limitations: Most TCR sequences were seen very rarely across donors, but some public TCRs occurred in many. Based on reports, TCR beta sequences accurately predicted HLA-A and HLA-B alleles for most subjects. Segments of the TCR beta V type were, in most cases, productive about 90% or about 30% of the time in an earlier analysis.

For this clone: Its antigen remains unidentified.

CDR1 and CDR2 from the germline V gene are SGHTA and FQGNSA. The CDR3 runs to 16 residues. The V gene lost 5 bases and the J gene lost 0 bases, with 14 bases spanning the gap. It was with 60 Vbeta and 13 Jbeta primers that the PCR ran. Assay used: immunoSEQ multiplex PCR; TCRdb lists only in-frame clones, some missing. There are approximately 75,000 clones in the sample, with 4% to 5.5% held by the top ten. This clonotype was obtained from a man aged 35 to 55 in good health and CMV-seronegative. Sequencing was carried out using PBMCs. The chain combines TRBV7-2 with TRBJ1-3, with no clear D. In DNA form, the CDR3 reads TGTGCCAGCAGCCTGATCCGAGCCCTCTCTGGAAACACCATATATTTT. It yields the protein CASSLIRALSGNTIYF.